This T cell receptor beta chain was sequenced during a study of blood T cell repertoires in COVID-19. The V and J ends lost 8 bases and 4 bases respectively, with 9 bases between them. CDR3 length: 12 residues. Germline lookup yields CDR1 MNHEY and CDR2 SVGAGI. Using immunoSEQ multiplex PCR, the repertoire was profiled, and TCRdb retains in-frame clones only, with some absent. This sample yields roughly 250,000 clones, of which around 90% are seen a single time; 1.5% to 2% belongs to the top ten. Membership in each cohort depended on participant-reported clinical history. The rearrangement joins TRBV6-5 to TRBJ1-3, with D possibly TRBD1 on 5 matching bases. Material for sequencing was PBMCs or T cells enriched from blood (not recorded which). This TCR was recovered from a woman aged 18-35 years who had recovered from COVID-19. CDR3 nucleotides: TGTGCCAGCCTAGACAGCGGAAACACCATATATTTT. Amino acids: CASLDSGNTIYF.